This T cell receptor beta chain was obtained from a study of cytomegalovirus exposure and HLA in healthy donors. Researchers ran the PCR with 60 Vbeta and 13 Jbeta primers. Repertoires were generated with immunoSEQ multiplex PCR, while TCRdb's copy carries only in-frame clones and drops some. The sample has about 190,000 clones; about 81% are singletons. To note about this clone: Its matching antigen is unknown.

Trimming took 1 base from V and 1 from J; bases not matched to a gene: 8. Germline V gene lookup returns CDR1 SGHNT and CDR2 YYREEE (reference sequence). This CDR3 contains 17 residues. Overall study findings and caveats: What TCR beta sequences reportedly achieved was accurate prediction of HLA-A and HLA-B alleles in most subjects. As a later analysis showed, several of the most significant clusters appeared to be linked to common viral pathogens.

Sequencing input: PBMCs. The source of this sequence is a young man in good health and CMV-seropositive. This chain uses TRBV5-4 with TRBJ1-5, with 7 bases that match TRBD1. The CDR3 protein is CASSLLGGRGSNQPQHF. The CDR3 nucleotides read TGTGCCAGCAGCTTGCTAGGGGGCAGAGGGAGCAATCAGCCCCAGCATTTT. Variable domain in full (rest from reference TRBV5-4 and TRBJ1-5): ETGVTQSPTHLIKTRGQQVTLRCSSQSGHNTVSWYQQALGQGPQFIFQYYREEENGRGNFPPRFSGLQFPNYSSELNVNALELDDSALYLCASSLLGGRGSNQPQHFGDGTRLSIL.